This paragraph reports one T cell receptor (beta chain). The sample comes from a study of blood T cell repertoires in COVID-19. The wider study: Specimens from acute and convalescent COVID-19 originated in the United States, Italy and Spain. T cells, B-cell-depleted T cells, or PBMCs supplied cDNA or gDNA.

Original handling: Estimation of nucleated cell counts was performed using reference gene primer amplification. Libraries were prepared by immunoSEQ multiplex PCR; TCRdb keeps only in-frame clonotypes and omits some of them. V and J calls and clone size are given by that table; D and trimming were obtained from the DNA. The table has about 26,000 clones, approximately 87% seen once. This clonotype was obtained from a human donor in a cohort sampled during active COVID-19. Sequencing was performed on peripheral blood.

CDR3: CASSVGRGPRYNEQFF. The CDR3 nucleotides read TGTGCCAGCAGCGTAGGCAGGGGGCCTCGGTACAATGAGCAGTTCTTC. This rearrangement joins TRBV9 to TRBJ2-1, with 8 bases identical to TRBD1. There are 16 residues in the CDR3. Unmatched junction bases numbered 6, after V lost 0 bases and J lost 4 bases. The germline gives CDR1 SGDLS, CDR2 YYNGEE.